The next 31 T cell receptor beta chains were all read from a single sample in a study of patients and donors after allogeneic stem cell transplantation. MiXCR, applied by TCRdb to the RT-PCR reads, yields one record per CDR3 protein. This sample has around 170,000 distinct CDR3 sequences, with about 24% found just once. Material for sequencing was blood, either unsorted or a sorted T cell fraction (not recorded which). These receptors were taken from a human donor who was either an allogeneic HSCT recipient or a stem cell or donor lymphocyte infusion donor (not recorded which). It is not recorded whose cells these are; they may come from a transplant donor.

This clonotype came up a few times. The chain links TRBV29-1 to TRBJ1-4, with D possibly TRBD1 on 6 matching bases. CDR3 length: 14 residues. The ends were cut back, 6 bases at V and 2 bases at J, with 13 bases in the middle. The V gene's germline CDR1 is SQVTM and CDR2 ANQGSEA. CDR3 nucleotides: TGCAGCGTCCCAACAGGGACCACTAATGAAAAACTGTTTTTT. Translation gives CSVPTGTTNEKLFF.

The chain has TRBV7-9 and TRBJ2-2; the D gene is possibly TRBD2 (5 bases). Trimming pared 5 bases from V and 7 bases from J, leaving 17 bases between. Per the germline V gene, CDR1 is SEHNR and CDR2 is FQNEAQ (reference sequence). The CDR3 totals 15 residues. CDR3 sequence (DNA): TGTGCCAGCAGCATCGGGATAGAGAAGTACGGGGAGCTGTTTTTT. This translates into CASSIGIEKYGELFF.

This clonotype was found a few times. The gene calls are TRBV20-1 and TRBJ2-3, with D perhaps matching TRBD2 (6 bases). Trimming shortened V by 6 bases and J by 0 bases, and 13 bases separated the two germline ends. Germline loops: CDR1 DFQATT, CDR2 SNEGSKA (reference sequence). The CDR3 has 14 amino acids. This chain's CDR3 is CSADYPWSTDTQYF. CDR3 coding DNA: TGCAGTGCGGACTACCCCTGGAGCACAGATACGCAGTATTTT.

The V gene is TRBV20-1, the J gene TRBJ2-4; D not resolved. CDR1 is DFQATT, CDR2 SNEGSKA, per germline (reference sequence). Trimming took 0 bases from V and 2 from J, leaving 20 bases between them. The CDR3 is made up of 18 amino acids. The CDR3 loop is CSARDGTSSVGTKNIQYF. Written as DNA, the CDR3 is TGCAGTGCTAGAGACGGCACCTCTTCCGTTGGGACCAAAAACATTCAGTACTTC.

The sample holds a few counts of this clonotype. The chain couples TRBV21-1 to TRBJ1-5; TRBD1 was called by the table and not checked on the DNA. TRBV21-1 is a pseudogene segment. This CDR3 region has 17 residues. The CDR3 here is CASSKAQGARSNQPQHF. The CDR3 DNA is TGTGCCAGCAGCAAAGCGCAGGGGGCGCGGAGCAATCAGCCCCAGCATTTT.

The genes are TRBV7-2 and TRBJ2-3; TRBD2 agrees at 10 bases. The J segment lost 1 base and the V segment lost 8 bases, leaving 9 bases of the junction unmatched. Germline CDR1 SGHTA, CDR2 FQGNSA. This CDR3 spans 16 amino acids. The chain's CDR3 is CASRKSLAGGTDTQYF. The CDR3, as DNA: TGTGCCAGCCGAAAAAGCCTAGCGGGGGGCACAGATACGCAGTATTTT.

This clonotype was seen more than once but under ten times. The genes are TRBV11-3 and TRBJ2-1, with unresolved D. Trimming left V 7 bases short and J 7 bases short, with 14 bases between. This CDR3 region has 13 residues. CDR1 is SGHNT, CDR2 YENEEA, per germline. The CDR3 sequence is CASNQAVTNEQFF. CDR3 in DNA: TGTGCCAGCAATCAGGCCGTTACGAATGAGCAGTTCTTC.

The rearrangement uses TRBV20-1 and TRBJ1-6; D is possibly TRBD1 (6 bases). The CDR3 runs to 15 residues. Germline V gene sequence: CDR1 DFQATT, CDR2 SNEGSKA (reference sequence). V lost 0 bases to trimming and J lost 5 bases, with 11 bases between them. CDR3 loop: CSARDLGQNNSPLHF. The CDR3 coding sequence is TGCAGTGCTAGAGATCTCGGACAGAATAATTCACCCCTCCACTTT.

V usage is TRBV5-1 and J usage is TRBJ2-5; no clear D gene. CDR1 SGHRS and CDR2 YFSETQ come from the germline V gene. This CDR3 contains 15 residues. Trimming stripped 1 base from V and 4 bases from J, with 14 bases between. CDR3 region: CASSLWPLTRETQYF. In DNA form, the CDR3 reads TGCGCCAGCAGCTTGTGGCCGCTGACCCGAGAGACCCAGTACTTC.

In this sample, this clonotype turned up a few times. V is TRBV3-1 and J is TRBJ1-2; weak D call: TRBD1 (6 bases). This CDR3 comprises 20 residues. V was pared by 3 bases and J by 2 bases, with 28 bases between. The V gene's germline CDR1 is LGHDT and CDR2 YNNKEL (reference sequence). In nucleotides, the CDR3 is TGTGCCAGCAGCCACCGAGGTATTTTCCGAGACAGGAATCCCAACTATGGCTACACCTTC. Protein sequence: CASSHRGIFRDRNPNYGYTF.

CDR3 DNA: TGCAGTGCTAGAGATATGGGGACTGAAAAACTGTTTTTT. It encodes CSARDMGTEKLFF. V and J are TRBV20-1 and TRBJ1-4; D possibly corresponds to TRBD1 (5 bases). Germline V gene lookup returns CDR1 DFQATT and CDR2 SNEGSKA (reference sequence). There are 13 residues in the CDR3. The V end lost 0 bases, the J end lost 7 bases, and 9 bases lay between the germline ends.

The J gene is TRBJ2-7, the V gene TRBV5-1, with D possibly being TRBD2 (5 bases). The CDR3 contains 14 residues. V lost 3 bases and J lost 0, with 10 bases in between. Germline V gives CDR1 SGHRS, CDR2 YFSETQ. The CDR3 protein is CASSSLGSSYEQYF. In DNA, the CDR3 is TGCGCCAGCAGCTCCCTGGGGAGCTCCTACGAGCAGTACTTC.

The chain uses TRBV20-1 and TRBJ1-5; 12 nucleotides agree with TRBD1. After removal of 1 base from V and 1 base from J, the junction contained 2 bases not matched to a gene. The length of the CDR3 is 16 residues. Germline CDR1 DFQATT, CDR2 SNEGSKA (reference sequence). CDR3 protein: CSARGGQGASNQPQHF. The CDR3, as DNA: TGCAGTGCTAGAGGGGGACAGGGGGCCAGCAATCAGCCCCAGCATTTT.

The V and J genes are TRBV18 and TRBJ2-3; TRBD1 matches 7 bases. The V gene end was trimmed by 2 bases and the J gene end by 0 bases; junction bases not matched to a gene: 2. Germline CDR1 reads KGHSH; CDR2 reads LQKENI. This CDR3 has 15 amino acids. DNA of the CDR3: TGTGCCAGCTCACCAACAGGGGCCAGCACAGATACGCAGTATTTT. Translating it yields CASSPTGASTDTQYF.

The chain combines TRBV12-3 or TRBV12-4 with TRBJ2-2, with 7 bases fitting TRBD2. The CDR3 is made up of 14 amino acids. Trimming took 10 bases from V and 0 from J; bases not matched to a gene: 5. Written as DNA, the CDR3 is TGTGCCACCACTAGCGCCTCGAACACCGGGGAGCTGTTTTTT. Translated: CATTSASNTGELFF.

This clonotype was detected a few times. The CDR3 DNA sequence: TGCAGCGTTGACGGGGGAAGGCAAGAGACCCAGTACTTC. Protein: CSVDGGRQETQYF. V is TRBV29-1 and J is TRBJ2-5, with D perhaps TRBD2 (6 bases). V was trimmed by 3 bases and J by 2 bases, leaving 10 bases between them. Germline values: CDR1 SQVTM, CDR2 ANQGSEA. This CDR3 has 13 amino acids.

This chain links TRBV7-6 with TRBJ1-4, with D possibly matching TRBD1 (5 bases). The CDR3 has 14 amino acids. Per germline, CDR1 SGHVS and CDR2 FNYEAQ. Trimming took 3 bases from V and 5 from J, leaving 10 bases between them. The CDR3 reads CASSLQGWNEKLFF. CDR3 nucleotides: TGTGCCAGCAGCTTGCAGGGATGGAATGAAAAACTGTTTTTT.

This chain uses TRBV5-6 with TRBJ1-4; 8 bases are a match to TRBD1. CDR1 and CDR2 (germline): SGHDT, YYEEEE. Trimming removed 4 bases from V and 6 bases from J; junction bases left unmatched: 14. The CDR3 runs to 17 residues. CDR3 in DNA: TGTGCCAGCAGCGCGGAGACAGGGGACTTTGGCGATGAAAAACTGTTTTTT. As protein: CASSAETGDFGDEKLFF.

This clonotype has just a few counts. The CDR3 nucleotides read TGCAGCGTCGGAGAGTCCAACGGGGGCTACACCTTC. Residues: CSVGESNGGYTF. The V and J genes are TRBV29-1 and TRBJ1-2; D gene uncertain. This CDR3 comprises 12 residues. V was clipped by 6 bases and J by 8 bases, with 16 bases between them. Germline V gene lookup returns CDR1 SQVTM and CDR2 ANQGSEA.

This rearrangement joins TRBV7-6 to TRBJ2-1; D call uncertain. CDR3 length: 13 amino acids. CDR1 is SGHVS, CDR2 FNYEAQ, per germline. With 1 base removed from V and 5 bases from J, the gap between germline ends came to 6 bases. The CDR3 loop reads CASSLGRNNEQFF. In nucleotides, the CDR3 is TGTGCCAGCAGCTTAGGACGGAACAATGAGCAGTTCTTC.

V is TRBV24-1 and J is TRBJ1-5; D unclear. The CDR3 is 15 residues long. Germline V gene sequence: CDR1 KGHDR, CDR2 SFDVKD. V lost 3 bases, J lost 4 bases, and 12 bases lay in between. CDR3 region: CATSDGVRGNQPQHF. The CDR3 DNA reads as TGTGCCACCAGTGATGGGGTTCGGGGAAATCAGCCCCAGCATTTT.

The chain combines TRBV29-1 with TRBJ2-5; TRBD2 might be the D (5 bases). The V end was cut by 2 bases, the J end by 5 bases, with 12 bases between. The CDR3 contains 13 residues. Germline CDR1 is SQVTM and CDR2 is ANQGSEA. The CDR3 region has the DNA TGCAGCGTTGAACTGGGGAGCTGGGAGACCCAGTACTTC. Protein: CSVELGSWETQYF.

The chain has TRBV5-1 and TRBJ2-7, with a tentative D call TRBD2 (6 bases). The germline CDR1 and CDR2 sequences are SGHRS and YFSETQ. V shed 4 bases and J shed 4 bases, with 21 bases lying between them. The CDR3 length is 16 residues. The CDR3 sequence is CASSPITGRSLYEQYF. As DNA, the CDR3 is TGCGCCAGCAGCCCTATTACCGGGAGATCTCTTTACGAGCAGTACTTC.

This clonotype showed up just a few times. The rearrangement uses TRBV7-3 and TRBJ1-6; 8 nucleotides line up with TRBD1. In germline, CDR1 is SGHTA, CDR2 FQGTGA. V was clipped by 2 bases and J by 4 bases; unmatched bases: 1. The CDR3 covers 15 residues. This chain's CDR3 is CASSLRTGYNSPLHF. CDR3 DNA: TGTGCCAGCAGCTTACGGACAGGGTATAATTCACCCCTCCACTTT.

In its sample, this clonotype was seen a few times. The chain combines TRBV5-5 with TRBJ1-5; the D is unclear. CDR3 size: 14 residues. V was cut by 2 bases and J by 1 base, with 7 bases left in between. Germline V lookup: CDR1 SGHKS, CDR2 YYEKEE (reference sequence). In nucleotides, the CDR3 is TGTGCCAGCAGCTTAGGCAAAAGCAATCAGCCCCAGCATTTT. Its translation: CASSLGKSNQPQHF.

V usage is TRBV21-1 and J usage is TRBJ2-5; the D call in the table, TRBD2, was not verified against the DNA. TRBV21-1 is flagged as a pseudogene. This CDR3 is 19 amino acids long. The CDR3 region is CASATPTLAGIFCFETQYF. CDR3 in DNA: TGTGCCAGCGCAACTCCGACGCTAGCGGGGATATTTTGTTTTGAGACCCAGTACTTC.

The chain joins TRBV7-2 to TRBJ1-1; perhaps TRBD1 as D (6 bases). The CDR3 sequence is 14 residues long. Germline CDR1 SGHTA, CDR2 FQGNSA. Trimming removed 5 bases at V and 0 bases at J, with 10 bases between. The CDR3 bases are TGTGCCAGCAGCATCTCAGGGGTGAACACTGAAGCTTTCTTT. This encodes CASSISGVNTEAFF.

The gene calls are TRBV12-3 or TRBV12-4 and TRBJ1-6; 7 bases agree with TRBD1. J was trimmed by 7 bases and V by 7 bases; bases with no gene match: 4. The length of the CDR3 is 13 residues. CDR3 residues: CASTAGGNSPLHF. As DNA, the CDR3 is TGTGCCAGCACCGCAGGGGGAAATTCACCCCTCCACTTT.

The sample holds many counts of this clonotype. The chain links TRBV5-1 to TRBJ2-7; 12 bases align to TRBD2. The ends lost 8 bases at V and 1 base at J; junction bases unmatched: 4. The CDR3 length is 14 residues. Germline CDR1 and CDR2: SGHRS and YFSETQ. The chain's CDR3 is CASSTSGGSYEQYF. CDR3 sequence (DNA): TGCGCCAGTTCGACTAGCGGGGGATCCTACGAGCAGTACTTC.

The rearrangement uses TRBV27 and TRBJ1-1; TRBD1 might be the D (5 bases). Germline values: CDR1 MNHEY, CDR2 SMNVEV (reference sequence). V was pared by 3 bases and J by 0 bases, with 14 bases between. The CDR3 covers 16 residues. This CDR3 reads CASSLTPGTMNTEAFF. The CDR3 DNA reads as TGTGCCAGCAGTTTGACCCCCGGGACGATGAACACTGAAGCTTTCTTT.

CDR3: CASSYSISKLWAYEQYF. The CDR3 DNA reads as TGTGCCAGCAGTTACTCGATTTCGAAGTTGTGGGCCTACGAGCAGTACTTC. This chain uses TRBV6-5 with TRBJ2-7; no clear D. The CDR3 loop spans 17 amino acids. V lost 0 bases and J lost 2, with 17 bases in between. CDR1 and CDR2 (germline): MNHEY, SVGAGI.